These 3 T cell receptor beta chains were all obtained from the same sample, sequenced in a study of CD8+ T cells in alopecia areata (dated 2018 in TCRdb). In the paper's terms, the time point label means: around 4 weeks on oral tofacitinib. This specimen's treatment or condition label, interpreted: oral pan-JAK inhibitor, 5-10 mg twice daily. The library was obtained by the immunoSEQ multiplex PCR assay. RNA was extracted from all samples and reverse transcribed into cDNA as template for TCR sequencing. TCRdb obtained this table from immuneACCESS and retained in-frame rearrangements with V and J assigned. These tables miss some clones; where compared with another copy, unresolved V genes account for less than half of the shortfall, and the remainder is unexplained. For this sample the table gives 150,000 to 200,000 clones, of which 65% were detected only once. 0.7% to 1% of the sample belongs to the ten largest clones.

Here the sequenced sample was CD4+ T cells sorted from blood, taken at week 4, from a patient treated with tofacitinib. These receptors were obtained from a human donor with alopecia areata.

The chain joins TRBV12-5 to TRBJ2-3; 8 bases map to TRBD1. Germline CDR1 and CDR2: LGHNT and FRNRAP. V dropped 5 bases and J dropped 11; count of bases not matched to a gene: 6. This CDR3 comprises 12 residues. This CDR3 is CASGPDRGGQYF. The CDR3 DNA is TGTGCTAGTGGTCCCGACAGGGGTGGGCAGTATTTT. Using reference TRBV12-5 and TRBJ2-3 for the parts outside the CDR3, the full variable domain is DARVTQTPRHKVTEMGQEVTMRCQPILGHNTVFWYRQTMMQGLELLAYFRNRAPLDDSGMPKDRFSAEMPDATLATLKIQPSEPRDSAVYFCASGPDRGGQYFGPGTRLTVL.

This clone turned up a few times. This chain joins TRBV19 and TRBJ1-3, with no clear D. The V gene lost 5 bases and the J gene lost 1 base, with 15 bases spanning the gap. The CDR3 totals 16 residues. Germline V CDR1 and CDR2: LNHDA, SQIVND (reference sequence). This CDR3 is CASSPTRTASGNTIYF. CDR3 sequence (DNA): TGTGCCAGTAGTCCAACGCGGACGGCTTCTGGAAACACCATATATTTT.

This clone was detected a few times. J is TRBJ2-3 and V is TRBV29-1; D is ambiguous. The CDR3 is 14 residues long. The V gene lost 1 base and the J gene lost 2 bases, with 10 bases spanning the gap. The germline V gene has CDR1 SQVTM and CDR2 ANQGSEA. The CDR3 protein is CSVEGAENTDTQYF. CDR3 bases: TGCAGCGTTGAAGGGGCGGAGAACACAGATACGCAGTATTTT.